Presented here are 16 T cell receptor beta chains from one specimen sequenced in a study of cytomegalovirus exposure and HLA in healthy donors. PCR was performed using 60 Vbeta and 13 Jbeta primers. Sequencing used immunoSEQ multiplex PCR; TCRdb keeps in-frame clones, though not all of them. The sample consists of under 200,000 clones, about 80% of them appearing once. The sample was PBMCs. The receptors were gathered from a man aged 55 to 70 in good health and CMV-seronegative.

This clone was seen just once. The rearrangement joins TRBV28 to TRBJ2-3, with TRBD2 matching 14 bases. CDR3 length equals 16 residues. Germline V gene sequence: CDR1 MDHEN, CDR2 SYDVKM. V shed 5 bases and J 5 bases; nucleotides not matched to a gene: 6. The DNA of the CDR3 is TGTGCCAGCAGTCACCCTGGACTAGCGGGGGGAGATACGCAGTATTTT. It is translated as CASSHPGLAGGDTQYF.

There are a few counts of this clone. The J gene is TRBJ2-7, the V gene TRBV4-3; 8 nucleotides line up with TRBD1. The ends lost 4 bases at V and 3 bases at J; junction bases unmatched: 11. The CDR3 consists of 16 residues. Germline V gives CDR1 LGHNA, CDR2 YSLEER. CDR3 sequence (DNA): TGCGCCAGCAGCCGAAACAGGGGGATGAGTTTCTACGAGCAGTACTTC. It yields the protein CASSRNRGMSFYEQYF.

The rearrangement links TRBV21-1 to TRBJ1-3; TRBD1 is the table's D call, not checked against the DNA. TRBV21-1 is classified as a pseudogene. This CDR3 has 15 amino acids. CDR3 region: CASFDMPLSGNTIYF. The CDR3 nucleotides are TGTGCCAGCTTCGACATGCCCTTGTCTGGAAACACCATATATTTT.

As concerns this clone: Sequence at one end of the junction differs from germline and may be a read error. The rearrangement links TRBV7-7 to TRBJ2-5, with TRBD2 identical over 10 bases. Germline V CDR1 and CDR2: SSHAT, FNYEAQ (reference sequence). The length of the CDR3 is 16 residues. CDR3: CASSSRQAGGGETQYF. The CDR3 nucleotides read TGTGCTAGCAGCTCAAGACAAGCGGGGGGGGGAGAGACCCAGTACTTC.

The rearrangement uses TRBV29-1 and TRBJ2-2; 7 bases are shared with TRBD1. The CDR3 runs to 13 residues. Germline loops: CDR1 SQVTM, CDR2 ANQGSEA. The trim removed 4 bases at V and 3 bases at J, leaving 2 bases unmatched. Here the CDR3 DNA reads TGCAGCGTTGGTCAGGGGGACACCGGGGAGCTGTTTTTT. It translates to CSVGQGDTGELFF.

The genes are TRBV19 and TRBJ1-5, with a weak D call TRBD1 (5 bases). The CDR3 contains 14 residues. Germline V CDR1 and CDR2: LNHDA, SQIVND (reference sequence). The germline V and J ends were trimmed by 5 bases and 0 bases, with 8 bases remaining between them. The CDR3, as DNA: TGTGCCAGTAGTGCACAGGTTAGCAATCAGCCCCAGCATTTT. Encoded protein: CASSAQVSNQPQHF.

The rearrangement joins TRBV29-1 to TRBJ1-1; D might be TRBD1 (5 bases). The CDR3 loop spans 11 amino acids. Germline loops: CDR1 SQVTM, CDR2 ANQGSEA. With 7 bases removed from V and 4 bases from J, the gap between germline ends came to 10 bases. The CDR3 DNA reads as TGCAGCGCCGACAGTTCCACTGAAGCTTTCTTT. Amino acid sequence: CSADSSTEAFF.

The chain couples TRBV21-1 to TRBJ2-2; TRBD1, as called in the table, went unchecked against the DNA. TRBV21-1 is noted as a pseudogene. The CDR3 extends over 15 amino acids. The CDR3 sequence: CASSKITGGTGELFF. CDR3 DNA: TGTGCCAGCAGCAAAATAACAGGGGGTACCGGGGAGCTGTTTTTT.

The chain joins TRBV6-1 to TRBJ1-1; TRBD1 matches 10 bases. This CDR3 contains 15 residues. Germline V gives CDR1 MNHNS, CDR2 SASEGT. The ends lost 5 bases at V and 6 bases at J; junction bases unmatched: 9. The CDR3 DNA follows: TGTGCCAGCAGTAACCGGGACAGGGGTTTTTCTGAAGCTTTCTTT. Protein product: CASSNRDRGFSEAFF.

The V and J genes are TRBV5-1 and TRBJ1-4, with TRBD1 identical over 9 bases. V was clipped by 0 bases and J by 14 bases; unmatched bases: 8. The CDR3 length is 14 residues. In germline, CDR1 is SGHRS, CDR2 YFSETQ. The CDR3 reads CASSLVGQGNDLFF. The CDR3 DNA reads TGCGCCAGCAGCTTGGTCGGACAGGGGAACGATCTGTTTTTT. Based on the CDR3 plus reference TRBV5-1 and TRBJ1-4, the full variable domain is KAGVTQTPRYLIKTRGQQVTLSCSPISGHRSVSWYQQTPGQGLQFLFEYFSETQRNKGNFPGRFSGRQFSNSRSEMNVSTLELGDSALYLCASSLVGQGNDLFFGSGTQLSVL.

V gene TRBV2 combines with J gene TRBJ2-7; a possible D gene is TRBD1 (6 bases). In germline, CDR1 is SNHLY, CDR2 FYNNEI. This CDR3 is 11 amino acids long. CDR3 in amino acids: CATGLSYEQYF. The CDR3 DNA sequence: TGTGCGACAGGTCTCTCCTACGAGCAGTACTTC.

The rearrangement links TRBV5-8 to TRBJ2-3; 8 bases are shared with TRBD2. The ends lost 2 bases at V and 2 bases at J; junction bases unmatched: 4. Germline V gene lookup returns CDR1 SGHTS and CDR2 YDEGEE. The CDR3 sequence is 15 residues long. Here the CDR3 reads CASSFAGLDTDTQYF. CDR3 in DNA: TGTGCCAGCAGCTTCGCGGGACTAGACACAGATACGCAGTATTTT. The variable domain in full, with the rest retrieved from reference TRBV5-8 and TRBJ2-3, is EAGVTQSPTHLIKTRGQQATLRCSPISGHTSVYWYQQALGLGLQFLLWYDEGEERNRGNFPPRFSGRQFPNYSSELNVNALELEDSALYLCASSFAGLDTDTQYFGPGTRLTVL.

This chain connects TRBV10-3 to TRBJ1-6, with TRBD1 identical over 7 bases. The CDR3 has 15 amino acids. V shed 2 bases, J shed 7 bases, and the junction held 5 bases outside the gene matches. Germline V CDR1 and CDR2: ENHRY, SYGVKD. CDR3 region: CAISERGTANSPLHF. In DNA form, the CDR3 reads TGTGCCATCAGTGAGCGCGGGACAGCCAATTCACCCCTCCACTTT.

The rearrangement links TRBV2 to TRBJ2-2; TRBD2 aligns across 8 bases. V trimming: 5 bases; J trimming: 4 bases; junction bases outside the gene matches: 6. The CDR3 length is 15 residues. Germline V lookup: CDR1 SNHLY, CDR2 FYNNEI. CDR3: CASSRGGVGTGELFF. CDR3 coding DNA: TGTGCCAGCAGTCGGGGGGGGGTTGGCACCGGGGAGCTGTTTTTT.

This clone appeared a few times. The rearrangement joins TRBV28 to TRBJ2-1, with a weak D call TRBD1 (5 bases). The germline gives CDR1 MDHEN, CDR2 SYDVKM. This CDR3 is 12 amino acids long. V gave up 5 bases and J gave up 9 bases, with 11 bases separating them. Written as DNA, the CDR3 is TGTGCCAGCAGTCTGCAGGGTTTTGAGCAGTTCTTC. This gives the protein CASSLQGFEQFF.

The V gene is TRBV29-1, the J gene TRBJ2-7; D unclear. The CDR3 consists of 11 residues. Between the trimmed V and J ends, which lost 8 bases and 0 bases, there was a span of 8 bases. Germline loops: CDR1 SQVTM, CDR2 ANQGSEA. The CDR3 loop is CSPLFSYEQYF. The CDR3 DNA sequence: TGCAGCCCATTGTTCTCCTACGAGCAGTACTTC.